Below are 5 T cell receptor beta chains sequenced from a single sample in a study of chemoradiotherapy in HPV16-positive cancers. The table came from immunoSEQ multiplex PCR; TCRdb's copy has only in-frame clones and leaves some out. The data contain about 1,000 clones, roughly 83% of them singletons. The sample in question was tumor tissue, obtained from a patient who underwent chemoradiotherapy. The receptors originated from a human donor with HPV-associated anogenital cancer.

The chain couples TRBV9 to TRBJ2-5; TRBD1 matches at 9 bases. V shed 3 bases, J shed 4 bases, and the junction held 4 bases outside the gene matches. The CDR3 length is 14 residues. Per the germline V gene, CDR1 is SGDLS and CDR2 is YYNGEE. This chain's CDR3 is CASSATGGLETQYF. The DNA of the CDR3 is TGTGCCAGCAGCGCTACAGGGGGCTTAGAGACCCAGTACTTC.

The chain employs TRBV29-1 and TRBJ1-2; D is unresolved. V lost 0 bases to trimming and J lost 8 bases, with 16 bases between them. The CDR3 spans 14 residues. CDR1 and CDR2 (germline): SQVTM, ANQGSEA. CDR3 sequence: CSVEDPDQGQGYTF. CDR3 DNA sequence: TGCAGCGTTGAAGACCCAGATCAAGGTCAAGGCTACACCTTC.

The chain employs TRBV6-5 and TRBJ2-1; 9 nucleotides align to TRBD1. From germline, CDR1 is MNHEY and CDR2 SVGAGI. This CDR3 has 14 amino acids. Germline trimming cut 8 bases from V and 4 bases from J; bases unmatched to any gene: 6. CDR3 DNA sequence: TGTGCCAGCGGGGGGACAGGGCCGTACAATGAGCAGTTCTTC. This codes for CASGGTGPYNEQFF.

This clone was observed a few times. The chain links TRBV27 to TRBJ2-5; D may be TRBD1 (6 bases). This CDR3 is built from 13 residues. The germline V and J ends were trimmed by 5 bases and 3 bases, with 10 bases remaining between them. Germline loops: CDR1 MNHEY, CDR2 SMNVEV (reference sequence). The DNA for the CDR3 is TGTGCCAGCAGTGGGACAATCAAAGAGACCCAGTACTTC. The encoded protein is CASSGTIKETQYF.

This sequence joins TRBV6-1 and TRBJ1-5; D remains ambiguous. CDR1 and CDR2 from the germline V gene are MNHNS and SASEGT. V was shortened by 2 bases and J by 6 bases, with 8 bases between the two germline ends. CDR3 length: 13 amino acids. The CDR3 loop is CASSERVVQPQHF. CDR3 DNA: TGTGCCAGCAGTGAAAGGGTGGTTCAGCCCCAGCATTTT.